Listed below are T cell receptor beta chains from one sample, sequenced in a study of blood T cell repertoires in COVID-19. The data were produced by immunoSEQ multiplex PCR, yet TCRdb's version contains in-frame clones alone and is incomplete. The table has some 260,000 clones, about 80% seen once; the top ten hold 3% to 3.5%. The specimen sequenced was peripheral blood. These TCRs come from a woman over 75 with acute or convalescent COVID-19. Both conserved end residues are part of each CDR3. The D gene is left open where the match is weak. Clone size is stated in some rows and not others, as once, few, many or a class when expanded.

.	.	TRBV19	TRBJ2-7	CASSIVGGIANEQYF	TGTGCCAGTAGTATAGTAGGGGGTATCGCTAACGAGCAGTACTTC
.	.	TRBV11-2	TRBJ1-3	CASSLGYSGSGNTIYF	TGTGCCAGCAGCTTAGGGTACAGCGGCTCTGGAAACACCATATATTTT
.	.	TRBV7-2	TRBJ1-1	CASSFAREGTEAFF	TGTGCCAGCAGCTTCGCACGGGAGGGCACTGAAGCTTTCTTT
.	.	TRBV7-8	TRBJ2-5	CASTVGGYSETQYF	TGTGCCAGCACCGTGGGCGGGTATTCCGAGACCCAGTACTTC
many	TRBD1	TRBV5-1	TRBJ2-1	CASRKQGPPNEQFF	TGCGCCAGCAGAAAACAGGGGCCCCCGAATGAGCAGTTCTTC
once	.	TRBV2	TRBJ2-7	CASSSQGREQYF	TGTGCCAGCAGCAGCCAGGGGCGAGAGCAGTACTTC
.	TRBD1	TRBV7-2	TRBJ1-6	CASGPDRGQSLHF	TGTGCCAGCGGACCCGACAGGGGGCAATCCCTCCACTTT
.	.	TRBV11-2	TRBJ2-1	CASSLEVGAAYNEQFF	TGTGCCAGCAGCTTAGAGGTGGGAGCGGCCTACAATGAGCAGTTCTTC
.	TRBD2	TRBV5-1	TRBJ2-3	CASSQKLAGRADTQYF	TGCGCCAGCAGCCAAAAACTAGCGGGGAGAGCAGATACGCAGTATTTT
.	TRBD2	TRBV7-2	TRBJ2-1	CASSSAGTSDNEQFF	TGTGCCAGCAGCTCGGCCGGGACTAGTGACAATGAGCAGTTCTTC
.	TRBD1	TRBV10-3	TRBJ2-3	CAICPGTGATDTQYF	TGTGCCATTTGCCCCGGGACAGGGGCCACAGATACGCAGTATTTT
.	.	TRBV29-1	TRBJ1-1	CSVKQDTEAFF	TGCAGCGTTAAACAAGACACTGAAGCTTTCTTT
.	TRBD1	TRBV6-5	TRBJ2-7	CASSYRDRGYEQYF	TGTGCCAGCAGTTACCGTGACAGGGGCTACGAGCAGTACTTC
.	TRBD1	TRBV19	TRBJ2-5	CASSIADRGTKTQYF	TGTGCCAGTAGTATAGCCGACAGGGGGACCAAGACCCAGTACTTC
.	TRBD2	TRBV10-3	TRBJ2-3	CAISGASGRTISTDTQYF	TGTGCCATCAGTGGGGCTAGCGGGAGGACCATTAGCACAGATACGCAGTATTTT
few	TRBD1	TRBV29-1	TRBJ1-5	CSVRQGAQQPQHF	TGCAGCGTGAGACAGGGGGCTCAGCAGCCCCAGCATTTT
.	.	TRBV12-3/TRBV12-4	TRBJ1-4	CASSLSTNEKLFF	TGTGCCAGCAGTCTCTCAACTAATGAAAAACTGTTTTTT
.	TRBD2	TRBV7-2	TRBJ2-3	CASSPKSGTSVGTQYF	TGTGCCAGCAGCCCAAAGTCCGGGACTAGCGTCGGTACGCAGTATTTT
.	.	TRBV27	TRBJ2-7	CASSLLTGTSSYEQYF	TGTGCCAGCAGTTTACTGACAGGGACTAGCTCCTACGAGCAGTACTTC
.	.	TRBV18	TRBJ1-6	CASSRESSPLHF	TGTGCCAGCTCACGTGAGAGCTCACCCCTCCACTTT
.	.	TRBV13	TRBJ2-7	CASSFNSYEQYF	TGTGCCAGCAGCTTCAACTCCTACGAGCAGTACTTC
.	TRBD2	TRBV5-6	TRBJ2-1	CASTFLGAGPYNEQFF	TGTGCCAGCACCTTCTTAGGAGCGGGGCCCTACAATGAGCAGTTCTTC
.	.	TRBV6-5	TRBJ2-7	CASTMSSYEQYF	TGTGCCAGCACTATGAGCTCCTACGAGCAGTACTTC
once	TRBD1	TRBV3-1/TRBV3-2	TRBJ1-3	CASSQLPGQVHGNTIYF	TGTGCCAGCAGCCAATTACCGGGACAGGTCCATGGAAACACCATATATTTT
.	.	TRBV3-1/TRBV3-2	TRBJ2-5	CASSPLGGGLTQYF	TGTGCCAGCAGCCCCCTGGGGGGGGGCCTGACCCAGTACTTC
.	TRBD1	TRBV5-1	TRBJ2-7	CASSLNPGQGGEQYF	TGCGCCAGCAGCTTGAATCCGGGACAGGGAGGCGAGCAGTACTTC
.	.	TRBV19	TRBJ2-3	CASSSRGGHTDTQYF	TGTGCCAGTAGTTCAAGGGGGGGACACACAGATACGCAGTATTTT
few	.	TRBV30	TRBJ1-5	CAWSFREDQPQHF	TGTGCCTGGAGTTTCAGGGAGGATCAGCCCCAGCATTTT
.	.	TRBV3-1/TRBV3-2	TRBJ1-2	CASGGNRAHGYTF	TGTGCCAGCGGTGGGAACAGGGCGCATGGCTACACCTTC
once	TRBD2	TRBV4-3	TRBJ2-5	CASSQELAGAGLETQYF	TGCGCCAGCAGCCAAGAACTAGCGGGGGCCGGTTTAGAGACCCAGTACTTC
.	TRBD1	TRBV19	TRBJ2-5	CASSGRAWDRRRETQYF	TGTGCCAGTAGCGGGCGGGCTTGGGACAGGAGGAGGGAGACCCAGTACTTC
.	TRBD2	TRBV15	TRBJ2-5	CATSISSGRRETQYF	TGTGCCACCAGCATTAGTAGCGGGAGACGGGAGACCCAGTACTTC
once	TRBD2	TRBV9	TRBJ2-1	CASSVGPGGAYNEQFF	TGTGCCAGCAGCGTAGGACCGGGAGGTGCCTACAATGAGCAGTTCTTC
.	.	TRBV21-1	TRBJ1-1	CASSKLPPLEQGEVVNTEAFF	TGTGCCAGCAGCAAATTACCGCCACTCGAACAGGGGGAGGTTGTGAACACTGAAGCTTTCTTT